A single sample gave rise to the 6 T cell receptor beta chains below, sequenced in a study of blood T cell repertoires in COVID-19 (dated by TCRdb to between 2020 and 2021). The method was the immunoSEQ multiplex PCR assay. This immuneACCESS table, as held by TCRdb, lists in-frame sequences with V and J called but not all clones. Of the missing ones, under half trace to an unresolved V gene in checked studies; the others have no known cause. For this sample the table gives 90,000 or so clones, of which around nine tenths were detected only once. More than 5% of the sample is in the top ten clones. Sequencing was performed on peripheral blood. These receptors all stem from a man aged 60 to 69 with COVID-19, enrolled during active disease.

The V gene is TRBV14, the J gene TRBJ2-2; 8 bases line up with TRBD2. V shed 5 bases and J 2 bases; nucleotides not matched to a gene: 4. CDR1 is SGHDN, CDR2 FVKESK, per germline. The CDR3 length is 15 residues. CDR3 DNA: TGTGCCAGCAGCAAGACTAGCGCTAACACCGGGGAGCTGTTTTTT. It encodes CASSKTSANTGELFF.

The V gene is TRBV6-2 or TRBV6-3, the J gene TRBJ2-7; TRBD2 aligns across 9 bases. There are 16 residues in the CDR3. From germline, CDR1 is MNHEY and CDR2 SVGEGT. Trimming cost V 2 bases and J 0 bases; bases outside gene matches: 5. CDR3 coding DNA: TGTGCCAGCAGTTACGGAACTAGCGGGCACTCCTACGAGCAGTACTTC. It encodes CASSYGTSGHSYEQYF.

This sequence joins TRBV10-1 and TRBJ2-3; 12 nucleotides match TRBD2. CDR1 is WNHNN and CDR2 is SYGVQD in the germline V gene (reference sequence). V lost 7 bases, J lost 5 bases, and 4 bases stayed unmatched. CDR3 size: 14 residues. The CDR3 region is CASTPGLAGDTQYF. CDR3 coding DNA: TGCGCCAGCACCCCGGGACTAGCGGGAGATACGCAGTATTTT.

This chain connects TRBV2 to TRBJ2-3; 7 bases line up with TRBD2. V was clipped by 3 bases and J by 4 bases; unmatched bases: 7. Per the germline V gene, CDR1 is SNHLY and CDR2 is FYNNEI. The length of the CDR3 is 15 residues. CDR3: CASSEAGELADTQYF. Here the CDR3 DNA reads TGTGCCAGCAGTGAGGCGGGAGAGTTAGCAGATACGCAGTATTTT.

This chain connects TRBV4-1 to TRBJ2-2, with 11 bases lining up with TRBD2. CDR3 length equals 19 residues. Germline-derived CDR1 and CDR2 are MGHRA and YSYEKL. J lost 1 base, V lost 4 bases, and 11 bases had no gene match. The CDR3 nucleotides read TGCGCCAGCAGCCTTCAAGGGCCGGGACTAGCGGAGAACACCGGGGAGCTGTTTTTT. Its translation is CASSLQGPGLAENTGELFF.

This chain uses TRBV12-3 or TRBV12-4 with TRBJ1-2, with D perhaps matching TRBD1 (5 bases). This CDR3 comprises 13 residues. The V and J ends lost 5 bases and 8 bases respectively, with 15 bases between them. CDR3: CASSPISGRGYTF. CDR3 sequence (DNA): TGTGCCAGCAGTCCGATCTCAGGGCGCGGCTACACCTTC.